This T cell receptor beta chain came from a study of T cell clonality in common variable immunodeficiency. General study points: The cause of increased CVID clonality remains unclear without subpopulation sequencing. TCRbeta clonality was increased in CVID versus healthy controls.

This clone has ten or more counts. What it binds is unknown. The read finishes 3 residues shy of the CDR3 end, and the germline J gene is used to complete it. Profiled with immunoSEQ multiplex PCR; TCRdb holds only in-frame clones, not every one. The profile covers tens of thousands of clones, none occurring a single time. Blood samples were heparinized, 5 to 8 ml per donor. Germline loops: CDR1 SGHRS, CDR2 YFSETQ. Trimming took off 2 bases at V and 0 bases at J, with 11 bases between the two ends. The CDR3 contains 15 residues. This chain uses TRBV5-1 with TRBJ1-1; D is ambiguous. Sequencing was done on a sample of peripheral blood mononuclear cells. This TCR came from a person between 18 and 75 years old in good health. The CDR3 bases that were read are TGCGCCAGCAGCTTTACCGCGAGCTTGAACACTGAA. Translation: CASSFTASLNTE. The full CDR3 protein is CASSFTASLNTEAFF.